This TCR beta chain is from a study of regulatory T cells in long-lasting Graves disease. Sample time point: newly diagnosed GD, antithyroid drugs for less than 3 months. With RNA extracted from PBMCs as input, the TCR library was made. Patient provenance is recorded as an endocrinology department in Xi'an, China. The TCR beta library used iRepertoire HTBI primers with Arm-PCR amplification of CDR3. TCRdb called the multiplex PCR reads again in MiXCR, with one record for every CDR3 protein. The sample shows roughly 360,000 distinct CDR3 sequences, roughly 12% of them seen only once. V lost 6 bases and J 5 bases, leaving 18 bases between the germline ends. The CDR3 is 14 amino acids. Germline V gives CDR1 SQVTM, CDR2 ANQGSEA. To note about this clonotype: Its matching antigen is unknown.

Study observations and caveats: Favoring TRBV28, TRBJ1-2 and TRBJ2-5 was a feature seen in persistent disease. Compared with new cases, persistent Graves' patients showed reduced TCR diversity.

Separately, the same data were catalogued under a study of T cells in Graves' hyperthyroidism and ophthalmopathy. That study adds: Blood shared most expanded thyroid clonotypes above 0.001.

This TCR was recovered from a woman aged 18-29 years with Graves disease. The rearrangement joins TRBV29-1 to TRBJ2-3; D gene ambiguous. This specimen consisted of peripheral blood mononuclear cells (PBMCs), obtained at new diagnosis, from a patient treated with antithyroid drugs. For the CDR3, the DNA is TGCAGCGTCTCTCGCAGAGCCCTGATAGATACGCAGTATTTT. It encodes CSVSRRALIDTQYF.